The following is a T cell receptor beta chain sequence with its context. The antigen remains unidentified. PCR amplification relied on 60 Vbeta primers (plus 13 Jbeta primers). Some clones are missing from TCRdb's copy, which holds only in-frame ones; the method was immunoSEQ multiplex PCR. The data hold approximately 150,000 clones, with approximately 78% observed a single time. This sample was taken from a study of cytomegalovirus exposure and HLA in healthy donors. In the study overall: Unique TCRs from HLA-typed donors, roughly 87 million of them, were held in an early data release.

The germline V gene has CDR1 SQVTM and CDR2 ANQGSEA. The CDR3 sequence is 12 residues long. V trimming: 6 bases; J trimming: 10 bases; junction bases outside the gene matches: 9. Points from the study as a whole: Being productive about 87% or about 30% of the time was typical of most TCR beta V segments in an earlier analysis. Exclusion as indistinguishable affected some V segments, including TRBV6-2 and TRBV6-3.

The chain joins TRBV29-1 to TRBJ1-1; TRBD1 aligns across 9 bases. This TCR came from a female donor in good health and CMV-seronegative. Sequenced sample: PBMCs. DNA for the CDR3: TGCAGCGTCGAGGACAGGGGAGGAGGAGCTTTCTTT. This gives the protein CSVEDRGGGAFF.